This T cell receptor (beta chain) appears in the sequencing data of a study of cytomegalovirus exposure and HLA in healthy donors. In germline, CDR1 is LNHDA, CDR2 SQIVND (reference sequence). This CDR3 comprises 14 residues. The V end lost 8 bases, the J end lost 3 bases, and 11 bases lay between the germline ends. The primer mix had 60 Vbeta and 13 Jbeta primers. Measured with immunoSEQ multiplex PCR; TCRdb has only the in-frame clones, and not every one. The data contain over 150,000 clones, approximately 80% of them singletons. Sequencing was done on a sample of PBMCs. The gene calls are TRBV19 and TRBJ1-6; D unresolved. The TCR originated in a young man in good health and CMV-seropositive. The CDR3 protein is CASVAHNYNSPLHF. CDR3 nucleotides: TGTGCCAGTGTGGCTCACAACTATAATTCACCCCTCCACTTT.